These 23 T cell receptor beta chains were sequenced from one sample in a study of blood T cell repertoires in COVID-19. The repertoire was sequenced with immunoSEQ multiplex PCR; TCRdb's copy has only in-frame clones and lacks some. The sample has about 150,000 clones, about 86% seen once. The sample was peripheral blood. The receptors were sampled from a man between 65 and 79 years old with acute or convalescent COVID-19.

V and J are TRBV5-4 and TRBJ1-4; TRBD1 matches at 8 bases. V shed 4 bases, J shed 5 bases, and the junction held 4 bases outside the gene matches. Germline CDR1 is SGHNT and CDR2 is YYREEE (reference sequence). The CDR3 has 14 amino acids. CDR3 bases: TGTGCCAGCAGCAAGGGACAGGAAAATGAAAAACTGTTTTTT. This sequence encodes CASSKGQENEKLFF.

V and J are TRBV9 and TRBJ2-2, with 7 bases fitting TRBD2. Germline V lookup: CDR1 SGDLS, CDR2 YYNGEE. V shed 0 bases, J shed 3 bases, and the junction held 5 bases outside the gene matches. The CDR3 is made up of 16 amino acids. CDR3 region: CASSVGGRAYTGELFF. DNA of the CDR3: TGTGCCAGCAGCGTAGGTGGGAGGGCCTACACCGGGGAGCTGTTTTTT.

This clone was detected once. This chain links TRBV11-2 with TRBJ1-1, with D perhaps matching TRBD1 (5 bases). There are 15 residues in the CDR3. With 2 bases removed from V and 2 bases from J, the gap between germline ends came to 12 bases. CDR1 SGHAT and CDR2 FQNNGV come from the germline V gene. CDR3 protein: CASSLLQGSNTEAFF. The CDR3 nucleotides are TGTGCCAGCAGCTTACTCCAGGGAAGCAACACTGAAGCTTTCTTT.

The V gene is TRBV5-1, the J gene TRBJ2-2; 7 nucleotides agree with TRBD1. V dropped 1 base and J dropped 5; count of bases not matched to a gene: 8. Germline CDR1 is SGHRS and CDR2 is YFSETQ. The CDR3 is 16 residues long. CDR3 DNA: TGCGCCAGCAGCTTGTATACAGGGGTAGAGACCGGGGAGCTGTTTTTT. Translating it yields CASSLYTGVETGELFF.

The V and J genes are TRBV7-8 and TRBJ2-2, with D possibly matching TRBD2 (6 bases). V lost 2 bases and J lost 1, with 14 bases in between. The CDR3 contains 17 residues. Germline V gene data show CDR1 as SGHVS and CDR2 as FQNEAQ. This CDR3 reads CASSLRAGTLNTGELFF. CDR3 bases: TGTGCCAGCAGCTTACGAGCCGGGACTCTGAACACCGGGGAGCTGTTTTTT.

The chain links TRBV6-5 to TRBJ1-1, with D perhaps TRBD1 (5 bases). The germline V and J ends were trimmed by 6 bases and 1 base, with 9 bases remaining between them. Per the germline V gene, CDR1 is MNHEY and CDR2 is SVGAGI. CDR3 size: 13 residues. The CDR3 nucleotides are TGTGCCAGCAGCAACGGACAGAACACTGAAGCTTTCTTT. Its protein is CASSNGQNTEAFF.

The chain has TRBV19 and TRBJ1-5; 10 bases agree with TRBD1. Per the germline V gene, CDR1 is LNHDA and CDR2 is SQIVND (reference sequence). There are 13 residues in the CDR3. V shed 8 bases and J 4 bases; nucleotides not matched to a gene: 2. The DNA of the CDR3 is TGTGCCAGTGGACAGGGGGGGAATCAGCCCCAGCATTTT. It encodes CASGQGGNQPQHF.

This rearrangement joins TRBV10-3 to TRBJ2-2, with TRBD1 matching over 8 bases. CDR3 length: 14 residues. J lost 4 bases, V lost 4 bases, and 2 bases had no gene match. Germline lookup yields CDR1 ENHRY and CDR2 SYGVKD. The CDR3 nucleotides read TGTGCCATCAGTGGACAGGGGAGCACCGGGGAGCTGTTTTTT. Protein: CAISGQGSTGELFF.

This clone was observed a single time. This chain links TRBV3-1 (or the pseudogene TRBV3-2) with TRBJ2-5; 8 bases are a match to TRBD2. The germline gives CDR1 LGHDT, CDR2 YNNKEL (reference sequence). V lost 0 bases and J lost 3; bases outside the gene matches: 9. CDR3 length: 17 amino acids. The CDR3 bases are TGTGCCAGCAGCCAAGAAGGTATTAGCGGGGCTAAAGAGACCCAGTACTTC. As protein: CASSQEGISGAKETQYF.

The chain carries TRBV19 and TRBJ2-1, with 8 bases lining up with TRBD2. The germline V gene encodes CDR1 LNHDA and CDR2 SQIVND (reference sequence). With 6 bases clipped from V and 7 bases from J, the junction kept 5 bases outside the gene matches. The CDR3 consists of 13 residues. The CDR3 loop is CASSALAENEQFF. In nucleotides, the CDR3 is TGTGCCAGTAGCGCACTAGCGGAAAATGAGCAGTTCTTC.

This chain joins TRBV7-9 and TRBJ1-4; 9 bases are shared with TRBD1. CDR1 and CDR2 (germline): SEHNR, FQNEAQ (reference sequence). The CDR3 is 14 amino acids. Trimming removed 6 bases from V and 7 bases from J; junction bases left unmatched: 6. CDR3 residues: CASSRGQGSEKLFF. In nucleotides, the CDR3 is TGTGCCAGCAGTAGGGGACAGGGAAGTGAAAAACTGTTTTTT. The full variable domain, rest sourced from reference TRBV7-9 and TRBJ1-4, is DTGVSQNPRHKITKRGQNVTFRCDPISEHNRLYWYRQTLGQGPEFLTYFQNEAQLEKSRLLSDRFSAERPKGSFSTLEIQRTEQGDSAMYLCASSRGQGSEKLFFGSGTQLSVL.

The gene calls are TRBV9 and TRBJ1-3, with D perhaps TRBD1 (6 bases). This CDR3 has 15 residues. V lost 6 bases to trimming and J lost 4 bases, with 17 bases between them. Germline lookup yields CDR1 SGDLS and CDR2 YYNGEE. CDR3 loop: CASNGISTGGNTIYF. The CDR3 DNA sequence: TGTGCCAGCAACGGGATTTCGACAGGAGGAAACACCATATATTTT.

The chain is built from TRBV5-1 and TRBJ1-1; TRBD1 agrees at 7 bases. There are 14 residues in the CDR3. V trimming: 4 bases; J trimming: 5 bases; junction bases outside the gene matches: 8. Germline V gives CDR1 SGHRS, CDR2 YFSETQ. The CDR3 nucleotides are TGCGCCAGCAGCATCACAGGGGTTAGAACTGAAGCTTTCTTT. Translated, it gives CASSITGVRTEAFF.

This chain connects TRBV19 to TRBJ2-2; 7 nucleotides align to TRBD2. Germline V gives CDR1 LNHDA, CDR2 SQIVND (reference sequence). V lost 5 bases to trimming and J lost 0 bases; unmatched junction nucleotides: 9. The CDR3 is 17 amino acids. CDR3 sequence (DNA): TGTGCCAGTAGTCGTGCCTCGGGAGGTTCGAACACCGGGGAGCTGTTTTTT. Its translation: CASSRASGGSNTGELFF.

V gene TRBV7-8 combines with J gene TRBJ2-2, with 16 bases aligning to TRBD2. With V trimmed by 4 bases and J by 4 bases, 9 bases remained unmatched. CDR3 length: 19 residues. The germline gives CDR1 SGHVS, CDR2 FQNEAQ. CDR3 loop: CASSSRGLAGGPITGELFF. CDR3 DNA: TGTGCCAGCAGCTCAAGGGGACTAGCGGGAGGGCCAATCACCGGGGAGCTGTTTTTT.

This chain connects TRBV4-1 to TRBJ2-1, with 12 bases that match TRBD2. V lost 5 bases, J lost 8 bases, and 10 bases stayed unmatched. CDR1 and CDR2 from the germline V gene are MGHRA and YSYEKL. CDR3 length: 16 residues. This CDR3 reads CASSYQGTSGRYEQFF. CDR3 DNA: TGCGCCAGCAGCTATCAAGGAACTAGCGGGAGGTATGAGCAGTTCTTC.

This chain connects TRBV9 to TRBJ2-7; 7 nucleotides match TRBD1. The V and J ends lost 0 bases and 5 bases, in that order; junction bases with no gene match: 11. The CDR3 extends over 16 amino acids. Germline values: CDR1 SGDLS, CDR2 YYNGEE. The CDR3 DNA follows: TGTGCCAGCAGCGTAGCCGGGGCAGGGGGAACTCACGAGCAGTACTTC. Translating gives CASSVAGAGGTHEQYF.

The genes are TRBV3-1 (or the pseudogene TRBV3-2) and TRBJ1-1; D unclear. The V gene's germline CDR1 is LGHDT and CDR2 YNNKEL (reference sequence). The germline V and J ends were trimmed by 3 bases and 0 bases, with 5 bases remaining between them. The CDR3 is made up of 13 amino acids. In nucleotides, the CDR3 is TGTGCCAGCAGCCAGAAGCTGAACACTGAAGCTTTCTTT. It translates to CASSQKLNTEAFF.

The rearrangement links TRBV5-4 to TRBJ2-6, with D possibly being TRBD1 (5 bases). Trimming took 3 bases from V and 4 from J, leaving 11 bases between them. The CDR3 is made up of 15 amino acids. Germline assignment: CDR1 SGHNT and CDR2 YYREEE (reference sequence). CDR3 residues: CASSSPTGGANVLTF. CDR3 nucleotide sequence: TGTGCCAGCAGCTCTCCAACAGGCGGGGCCAACGTCCTGACTTTC.

The chain links TRBV11-2 to TRBJ2-7, with no clear D. V was shortened by 0 bases and J by 2 bases, with 11 bases between the two germline ends. This CDR3 spans 15 amino acids. Looked up from germline, CDR1 is SGHAT and CDR2 is FQNNGV. CDR3 in amino acids: CASSLEGADPYEQYF. In nucleotides, the CDR3 is TGTGCCAGCAGCTTAGAGGGTGCGGATCCCTACGAGCAGTACTTC.

This clone was counted between two and nine times. This sequence joins TRBV14 and TRBJ2-3, with TRBD1 identical over 10 bases. V lost 2 bases to trimming and J lost 3 bases; unmatched junction nucleotides: 2. The CDR3 is made up of 15 amino acids. In germline, CDR1 is SGHDN, CDR2 FVKESK. As DNA, the CDR3 is TGTGCCAGCAGCCAACGGACAGGGGGAACAGATACGCAGTATTTT. Its protein is CASSQRTGGTDTQYF.

The chain joins TRBV25-1 to TRBJ1-4; 8 bases are a match to TRBD1. The V segment lost 3 bases and the J segment 6 bases; nucleotides outside the gene matches: 9. CDR1 is MGHDK and CDR2 is SYGVNS in the germline V gene. This CDR3 has 16 amino acids. DNA of the CDR3: TGTGCCAGCAGTGACCCTTTCAGGGGGCATCATGAAAAACTGTTTTTT. As protein: CASSDPFRGHHEKLFF. Full variable domain (missing parts from reference TRBV25-1 and TRBJ1-4): EADIYQTPRYLVIGTGKKITLECSQTMGHDKMYWYQQDPGMELHLIHYSYGVNSTEKGDLSSESTVSRIRTEHFPLTLESARPSHTSQYLCASSDPFRGHHEKLFFGSGTQLSVL.

The V gene is TRBV29-1, the J gene TRBJ2-1; a weak D match, TRBD2 (5 bases). Germline V gene lookup returns CDR1 SQVTM and CDR2 ANQGSEA. The germline V and J ends were trimmed by 6 bases and 7 bases, with 13 bases remaining between them. There are 12 residues in the CDR3. This CDR3 is CSVWDGGNEQFF. CDR3 nucleotides: TGCAGCGTCTGGGATGGAGGTAATGAGCAGTTCTTC.